The 20 T cell receptor beta chains below all came from one sample that was sequenced in a study of cytomegalovirus exposure and HLA in healthy donors. Measured with immunoSEQ multiplex PCR; TCRdb has only the in-frame clones, and not every one. The sample lists about 150,000 clones, 80% to 90% occurring once. What was sequenced was PBMCs. These receptors were obtained from a woman younger than 30 in good health and CMV-seropositive.

The chain has TRBV5-4 and TRBJ2-7; TRBD2 matches 8 bases. V shed 2 bases and J 4 bases; nucleotides not matched to a gene: 8. The CDR3 totals 15 residues. The germline V gene has CDR1 SGHNT and CDR2 YYREEE (reference sequence). CDR3 sequence: CASSLLSGGPYEQYF. The CDR3 DNA reads TGTGCCAGCAGCTTACTATCGGGGGGGCCGTACGAGCAGTACTTC.

The chain links TRBV11-3 to TRBJ2-6, with no clear D. Germline V gene data show CDR1 as SGHNT and CDR2 as YENEEA. Trimming took 4 bases from V and 0 from J, leaving 4 bases between them. This CDR3 region has 14 residues. CDR3 coding DNA: TGTGCCAGCAGCTCAGGCTCTGGGGCCAACGTCCTGACTTTC. Translation: CASSSGSGANVLTF.

The genes are TRBV6-5 and TRBJ1-2; a weak D match, TRBD1 (6 bases). This CDR3 is 15 amino acids long. Trimming left V 4 bases short and J 4 bases short, with 16 bases between. The V gene's germline CDR1 is MNHEY and CDR2 SVGAGI. CDR3 DNA sequence: TGTGCCAGCAGTTCGGGGGGGGCGATACCCTATGGCTACACCTTC. This gives the protein CASSSGGAIPYGYTF.

Comments on this clone: The sample has other DNA sequences that encode this CDR3 too. The V call is TRBV27, the J call TRBJ1-3; TRBD1 matches at 9 bases. V trimming: 5 bases; J trimming: 0 bases; junction bases outside the gene matches: 5. The CDR3 totals 16 residues. Germline V gene lookup returns CDR1 MNHEY and CDR2 SMNVEV (reference sequence). CDR3 region: CASSIGTGSSGNTIYF. The CDR3 DNA reads as TGTGCCAGCAGTATAGGGACAGGGAGCTCTGGAAACACCATATATTTT.

This rearrangement joins TRBV7-8 to TRBJ2-3; D unclear. The CDR3 is 15 amino acids. V gave up 2 bases and J gave up 0 bases, with 9 bases separating them. CDR1 is SGHVS and CDR2 is FQNEAQ in the germline V gene. The CDR3 sequence: CASSLPAESTDTQYF. CDR3 bases: TGTGCCAGCAGCTTACCGGCGGAGAGCACAGATACGCAGTATTTT.

The V call is TRBV6-5, the J call TRBJ1-1; 7 nucleotides agree with TRBD1. This CDR3 has 15 residues. Germline lookup yields CDR1 MNHEY and CDR2 SVGAGI. J lost 3 bases, V lost 5 bases, and 9 bases had no gene match. This chain's CDR3 is CASSSRQGLYTEAFF. CDR3 DNA: TGTGCCAGCAGTAGCAGACAGGGTCTCTACACTGAAGCTTTCTTT.

The chain links TRBV30 to TRBJ2-5, with 10 bases identical to TRBD1. This CDR3 is 14 amino acids long. The trim removed 0 bases at V and 7 bases at J, leaving 5 bases unmatched. CDR1 and CDR2 from the germline V gene are GTSNPN and SVGIG (reference sequence). CDR3 in amino acids: CAWSVGTGAATQYF. The CDR3 DNA is TGTGCCTGGAGTGTAGGGACAGGGGCCGCGACCCAGTACTTC.

The CDR3 region has the DNA TGCGCCAGCAGCCGACAGGGTTTGCCCGCCTACGAGCAGTACTTC. Its translation is CASSRQGLPAYEQYF. The chain recombines TRBV5-1 with TRBJ2-7; 7 nucleotides align to TRBD1. This CDR3 comprises 15 residues. V shed 4 bases and J 2 bases; nucleotides not matched to a gene: 9. Looked up from germline, CDR1 is SGHRS and CDR2 is YFSETQ.

This chain connects TRBV10-3 to TRBJ2-7; 8 bases fit TRBD1. Germline CDR1 and CDR2: ENHRY and SYGVKD. The CDR3 extends over 16 amino acids. With V trimmed by 7 bases and J by 2 bases, 13 bases remained unmatched. This CDR3 is CAIMGQEEDIAYEQYF. In DNA, the CDR3 is TGTGCCATCATGGGACAGGAGGAAGATATTGCCTACGAGCAGTACTTC.

The gene calls are TRBV30 and TRBJ2-5; 9 bases match TRBD2. Germline V CDR1 and CDR2: GTSNPN, SVGIG (reference sequence). V lost 6 bases and J lost 3; bases outside the gene matches: 8. The CDR3 is 14 residues long. Here the CDR3 DNA reads TGTGCCTGTTCTAGCGGGGACTCTGAAGAGACCCAGTACTTC. Translation gives CACSSGDSEETQYF.

The CDR3: CASSPPGGPANYGYTF. The DNA for the CDR3 is TGTGCCAGCTCACCACCCGGGGGGCCAGCTAACTATGGCTACACCTTC. The chain is built from TRBV18 and TRBJ1-2, with D possibly TRBD1 on 6 matching bases. Deletions cut 0 bases from V and 0 bases from J, with 11 bases between. CDR1 KGHSH and CDR2 LQKENI come from the germline V gene. This CDR3 contains 16 residues. The full variable domain, completed using reference TRBV18 and TRBJ1-2, is NAGVMQNPRHLVRRRGQEARLRCSPMKGHSHVYWYRQLPEEGLKFMVYLQKENIIDESGMPKERFSAEFPKEGPSILRIQQVVRGDSAAYFCASSPPGGPANYGYTFGSGTRLTVV.

As DNA, the CDR3 is TGTGCCAGCAGCCCCACGGGAGGAGATACGCAGTATTTT. Translated: CASSPTGGDTQYF. The rearrangement joins TRBV7-6 to TRBJ2-3; 7 positions match TRBD2. Germline V gene lookup returns CDR1 SGHVS and CDR2 FNYEAQ. J lost 5 bases, V lost 5 bases, and 4 bases had no gene match. CDR3 size: 13 residues.

The chain uses TRBV5-1 and TRBJ2-1; 13 nucleotides match TRBD2. The CDR3 runs 16 residues. Germline V gene lookup returns CDR1 SGHRS and CDR2 YFSETQ. V lost 4 bases, J lost 12 bases, and 13 bases stayed unmatched. The CDR3 nucleotides are TGCGCCAGCAGCCCGGCAGGGACTAGCGGGGCTAAGGTGCAGTTCTTC. Its protein is CASSPAGTSGAKVQFF.

The chain carries TRBV18 and TRBJ2-7; 8 bases match TRBD1. CDR3 length: 13 residues. The trim removed 5 bases at V and 3 bases at J, leaving 3 bases unmatched. The V gene's germline CDR1 is KGHSH and CDR2 LQKENI. CDR3 coding DNA: TGTGCCAGCTCATGGGACAGGTACTACGAGCAGTACTTC. The encoded protein is CASSWDRYYEQYF.

The rearrangement joins TRBV5-6 to TRBJ1-3; the match to TRBD1 covers 7 bases. Looked up from germline, CDR1 is SGHDT and CDR2 is YYEEEE. The ends lost 2 bases at V and 11 bases at J; junction bases unmatched: 16. The CDR3 length is 16 residues. The CDR3 DNA is TGTGCCAGCAGCTTCGGGACAGCGAGCCTGAGGGGTGCCATATATTTT. This translates into CASSFGTASLRGAIYF.

This chain links TRBV29-1 with TRBJ2-3, with TRBD2 matching over 7 bases. The CDR3 consists of 13 residues. V trimming: 3 bases; J trimming: 4 bases; junction bases outside the gene matches: 4. Germline CDR1 is SQVTM and CDR2 is ANQGSEA. The CDR3 is CSVEWGGADTQYF. The CDR3 DNA sequence: TGCAGCGTTGAGTGGGGAGGGGCAGATACGCAGTATTTT.

This sequence joins TRBV7-6 and TRBJ2-7, with D uncertain. The CDR3 covers 15 residues. Germline V lookup: CDR1 SGHVS, CDR2 FNYEAQ. V was shortened by 1 base and J by 2 bases, with 12 bases between the two germline ends. The CDR3 DNA sequence: TGTGCCAGCAGCTTAGATGAGAGGCAGACCTACGAGCAGTACTTC. Amino acids: CASSLDERQTYEQYF.

V is TRBV4-1 and J is TRBJ1-3, with a tentative D call TRBD1 (5 bases). Germline V gives CDR1 MGHRA, CDR2 YSYEKL. The CDR3 is 18 residues long. Trimming took off 0 bases at V and 4 bases at J, with 19 bases between the two ends. The CDR3 sequence: CASSQDSPGIISGNTIYF. CDR3 sequence (DNA): TGCGCCAGCAGCCAAGATAGTCCAGGGATAATATCCGGAAACACCATATATTTT.

The CDR3 loop reads CASSHRTSGGTDTQYF. The CDR3 region has the DNA TGCGCCAGCAGCCACCGGACTAGCGGGGGCACAGATACGCAGTATTTT. The chain couples TRBV4-3 to TRBJ2-3; 12 nucleotides match TRBD2. CDR1 is LGHNA, CDR2 YSLEER, per germline. Trimming removed 3 bases from V and 1 base from J; junction bases left unmatched: 2. The CDR3 runs 16 residues.

This clone was picked up a small number of times. The chain couples TRBV11-2 to TRBJ2-7; D may be TRBD1 (6 bases). V was trimmed by 4 bases and J by 3 bases, leaving 10 bases between them. This CDR3 comprises 13 residues. From germline, CDR1 is SGHAT and CDR2 FQNNGV. The DNA for the CDR3 is TGTGCCAGCAGCTGGGGCAGGGGCTACGAGCAGTACTTC. This codes for CASSWGRGYEQYF. Supplemented by reference TRBV11-2 and TRBJ2-7, the full variable domain reads EAGVAQSPRYKIIEKRQSVAFWCNPISGHATLYWYQQILGQGPKLLIQFQNNGVVDDSQLPKDRFSAERLKGVDSTLKIQPAKLEDSAVYLCASSWGRGYEQYFGPGTRLTVT.